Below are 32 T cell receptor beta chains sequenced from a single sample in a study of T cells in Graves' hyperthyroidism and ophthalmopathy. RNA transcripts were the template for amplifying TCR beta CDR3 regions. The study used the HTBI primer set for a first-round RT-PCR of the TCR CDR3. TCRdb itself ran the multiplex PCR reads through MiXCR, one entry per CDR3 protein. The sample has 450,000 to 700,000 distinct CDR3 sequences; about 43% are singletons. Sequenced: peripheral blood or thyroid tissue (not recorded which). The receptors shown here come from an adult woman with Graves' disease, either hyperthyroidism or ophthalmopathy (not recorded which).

The DNA for the CDR3 is TGTGCCAGCAGCCAATTCGCGGGAGGACATCAGCCCCAGCATTTT. Its protein product is CASSQFAGGHQPQHF. The V gene is TRBV16, the J gene TRBJ1-5, with D uncertain. CDR1 and CDR2 (germline): KGHSY, FQNENV. V lost 1 base to trimming and J lost 5 bases, with 12 bases between them. This CDR3 region has 15 residues. Drawing the rest from reference TRBV16 and TRBJ1-5, the complete variable domain is GEEVAQTPKHLVRGEGQKAKLYCAPIKGHSYVFWYQQVLKNEFKFLISFQNENVFDETGMPKERFSAKCLPNSPCSLEIQATKLEDSAVYFCASSQFAGGHQPQHFGDGTRLSIL.

In DNA, the CDR3 is TGTGCCTGGAGTGTAGACGAGAACACTGAAGCTTTCTTT. Translation gives CAWSVDENTEAFF. The rearrangement uses TRBV30 and TRBJ1-1; no reliable D call. Deletions cut 0 bases from V and 1 base from J, with 6 bases between. The CDR3 is made up of 13 amino acids. Germline V gene data show CDR1 as GTSNPN and CDR2 as SVGIG (reference sequence).

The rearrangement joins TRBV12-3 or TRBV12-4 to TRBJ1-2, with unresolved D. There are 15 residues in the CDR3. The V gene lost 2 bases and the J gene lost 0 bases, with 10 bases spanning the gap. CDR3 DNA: TGTGCCAGCAGTTTAAGGTCCCAGTCTAACTATGGCTACACCTTC. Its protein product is CASSLRSQSNYGYTF.

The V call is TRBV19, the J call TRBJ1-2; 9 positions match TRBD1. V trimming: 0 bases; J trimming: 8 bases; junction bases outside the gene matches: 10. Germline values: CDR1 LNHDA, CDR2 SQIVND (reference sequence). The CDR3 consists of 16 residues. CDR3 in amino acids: CASSIDPYRGPKGYTF. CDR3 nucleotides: TGTGCCAGTAGTATAGATCCCTACAGGGGGCCGAAGGGCTACACCTTC.

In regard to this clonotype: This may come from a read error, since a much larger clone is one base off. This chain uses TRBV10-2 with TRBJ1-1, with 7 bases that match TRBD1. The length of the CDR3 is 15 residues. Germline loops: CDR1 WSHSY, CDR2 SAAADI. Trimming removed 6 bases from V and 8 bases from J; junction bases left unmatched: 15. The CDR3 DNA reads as TGCGCCAGCAGCCACAGCGTCGGGGACAGTAAAGAAGCTTTCTTT. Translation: CASSHSVGDSKEAFF.

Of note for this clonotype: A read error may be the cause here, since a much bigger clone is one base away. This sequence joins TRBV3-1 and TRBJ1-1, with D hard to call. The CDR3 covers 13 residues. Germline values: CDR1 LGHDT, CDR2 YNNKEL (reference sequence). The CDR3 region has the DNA TGTGCCAGCAGCCAAGAAGTTACAGCTGAAGCTCTCTTT. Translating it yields CASSQEVTAEALF.

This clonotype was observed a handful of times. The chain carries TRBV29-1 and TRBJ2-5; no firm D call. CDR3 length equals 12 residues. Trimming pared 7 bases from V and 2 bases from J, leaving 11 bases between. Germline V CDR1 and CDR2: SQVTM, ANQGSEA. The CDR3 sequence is CSAPDGQETQYF. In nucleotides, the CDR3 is TGCAGCGCCCCGGACGGGCAAGAGACCCAGTACTTC.

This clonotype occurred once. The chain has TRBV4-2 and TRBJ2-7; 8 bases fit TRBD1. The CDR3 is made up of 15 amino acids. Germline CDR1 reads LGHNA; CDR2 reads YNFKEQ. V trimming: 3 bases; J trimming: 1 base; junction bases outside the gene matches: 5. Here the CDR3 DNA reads TGTGCCAGCAGCCAGAGGGGGGACAGGTCCTACGAGCAGTACTTC. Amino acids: CASSQRGDRSYEQYF.

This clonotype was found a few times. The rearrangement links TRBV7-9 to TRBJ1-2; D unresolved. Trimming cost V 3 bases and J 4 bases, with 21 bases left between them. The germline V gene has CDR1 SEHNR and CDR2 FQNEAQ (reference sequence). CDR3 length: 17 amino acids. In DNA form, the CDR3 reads TGTGCCAGCAGCTTTGGCCCTCAGGAAGCAGGCATCTATGGCTACACCTTC. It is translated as CASSFGPQEAGIYGYTF.

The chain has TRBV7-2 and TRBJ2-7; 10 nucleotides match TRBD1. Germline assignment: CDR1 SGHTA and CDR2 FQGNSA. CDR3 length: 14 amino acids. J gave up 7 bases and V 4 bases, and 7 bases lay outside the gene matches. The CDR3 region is CASSSGTGAGEQYF. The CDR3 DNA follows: TGTGCCAGCAGCTCCGGGACAGGGGCAGGGGAGCAGTACTTC.

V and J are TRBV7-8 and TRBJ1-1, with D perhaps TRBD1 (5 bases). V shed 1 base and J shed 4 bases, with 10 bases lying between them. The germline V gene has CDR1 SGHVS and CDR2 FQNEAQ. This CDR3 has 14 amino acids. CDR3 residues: CASSLVIGTTEAFF. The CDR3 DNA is TGTGCCAGCAGCTTAGTGATAGGGACCACTGAAGCTTTCTTT.

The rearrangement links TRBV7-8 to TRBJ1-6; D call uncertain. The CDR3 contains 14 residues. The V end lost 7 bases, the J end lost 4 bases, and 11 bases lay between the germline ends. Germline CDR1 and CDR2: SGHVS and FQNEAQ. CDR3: CASIDGDYNSPLHF. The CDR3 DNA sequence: TGTGCCAGCATCGACGGAGATTATAATTCACCCCTCCACTTT.

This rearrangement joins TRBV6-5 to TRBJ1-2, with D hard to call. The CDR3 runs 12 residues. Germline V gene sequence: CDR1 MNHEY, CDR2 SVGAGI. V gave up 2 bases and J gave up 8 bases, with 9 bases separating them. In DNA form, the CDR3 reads TGTGCCAGCAGTTACCCCACGGTGGGCTACACCTTC. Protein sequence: CASSYPTVGYTF.

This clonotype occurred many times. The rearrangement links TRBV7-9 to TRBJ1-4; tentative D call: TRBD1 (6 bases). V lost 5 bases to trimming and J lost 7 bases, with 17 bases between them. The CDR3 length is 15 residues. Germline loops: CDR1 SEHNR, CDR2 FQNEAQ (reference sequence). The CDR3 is CASSLGALAAEKLFF. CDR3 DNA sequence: TGTGCCAGCAGCCTGGGGGCCCTGGCGGCTGAAAAACTGTTTTTT. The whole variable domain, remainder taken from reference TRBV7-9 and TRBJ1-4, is DTGVSQNPRHKITKRGQNVTFRCDPISEHNRLYWYRQTLGQGPEFLTYFQNEAQLEKSRLLSDRFSAERPKGSFSTLEIQRTEQGDSAMYLCASSLGALAAEKLFFGSGTQLSVL.

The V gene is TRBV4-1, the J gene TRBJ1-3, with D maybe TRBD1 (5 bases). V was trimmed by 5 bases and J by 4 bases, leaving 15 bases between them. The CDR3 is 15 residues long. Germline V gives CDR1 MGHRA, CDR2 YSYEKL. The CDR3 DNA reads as TGCGCCAGCAGCGCGCAGGGTCTTTTAGGAAACACCATATATTTT. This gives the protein CASSAQGLLGNTIYF.

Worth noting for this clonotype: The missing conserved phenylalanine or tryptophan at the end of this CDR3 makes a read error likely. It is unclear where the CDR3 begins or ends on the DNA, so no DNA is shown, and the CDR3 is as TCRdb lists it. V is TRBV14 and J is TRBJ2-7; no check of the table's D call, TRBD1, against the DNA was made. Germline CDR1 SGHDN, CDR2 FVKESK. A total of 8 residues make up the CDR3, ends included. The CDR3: CASSQDWT.

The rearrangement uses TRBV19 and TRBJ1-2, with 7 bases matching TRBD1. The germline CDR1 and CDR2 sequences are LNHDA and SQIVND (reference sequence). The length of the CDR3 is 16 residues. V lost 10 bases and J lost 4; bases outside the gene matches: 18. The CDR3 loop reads CATTPRAKGGTYGYTF. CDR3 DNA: TGTGCCACCACCCCCCGAGCTAAAGGGGGCACCTATGGCTACACCTTC.

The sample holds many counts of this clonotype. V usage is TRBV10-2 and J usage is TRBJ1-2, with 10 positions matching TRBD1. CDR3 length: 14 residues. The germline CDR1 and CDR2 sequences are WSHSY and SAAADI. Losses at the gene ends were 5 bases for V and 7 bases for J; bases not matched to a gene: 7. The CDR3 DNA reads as TGCGCCAGCAGTCCCGGGACAGGGGTCGGTGGCTACACCTTC. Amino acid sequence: CASSPGTGVGGYTF.

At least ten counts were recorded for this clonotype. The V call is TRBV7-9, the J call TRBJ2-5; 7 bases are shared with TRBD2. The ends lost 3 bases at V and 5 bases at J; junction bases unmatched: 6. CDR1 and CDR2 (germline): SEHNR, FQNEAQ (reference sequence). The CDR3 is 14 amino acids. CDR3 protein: CASSFGGGPETQYF. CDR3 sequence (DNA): TGTGCCAGCAGCTTTGGGGGAGGGCCGGAGACCCAGTACTTC.

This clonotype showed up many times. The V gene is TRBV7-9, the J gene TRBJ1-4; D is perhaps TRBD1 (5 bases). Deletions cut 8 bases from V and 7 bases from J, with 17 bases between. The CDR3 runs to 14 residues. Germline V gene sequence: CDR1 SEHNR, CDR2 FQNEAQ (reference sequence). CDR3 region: CASERTLRGEKLFF. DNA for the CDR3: TGTGCCAGCGAGCGAACCCTAAGGGGTGAAAAACTGTTTTTT.

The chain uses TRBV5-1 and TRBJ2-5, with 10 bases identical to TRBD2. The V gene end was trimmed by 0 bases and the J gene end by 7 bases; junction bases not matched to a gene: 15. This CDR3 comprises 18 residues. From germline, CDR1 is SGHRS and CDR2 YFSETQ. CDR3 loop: CASSLAGTSAPPYGTQYF. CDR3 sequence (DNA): TGCGCCAGCAGCTTGGCCGGGACTAGCGCGCCTCCTTATGGGACCCAGTACTTC.

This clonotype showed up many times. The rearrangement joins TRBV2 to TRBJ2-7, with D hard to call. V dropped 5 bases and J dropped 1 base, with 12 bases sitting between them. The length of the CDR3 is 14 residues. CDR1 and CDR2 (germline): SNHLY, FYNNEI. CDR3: CASSPLLGSYEQYF. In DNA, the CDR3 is TGTGCCAGCAGTCCCCTCCTTGGATCCTACGAGCAGTACTTC.

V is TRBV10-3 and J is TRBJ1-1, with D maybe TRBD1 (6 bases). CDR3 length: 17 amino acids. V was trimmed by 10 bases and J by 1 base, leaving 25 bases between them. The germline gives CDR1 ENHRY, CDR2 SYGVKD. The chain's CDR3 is CATPGAGAQGSNTEAFF. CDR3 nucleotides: TGTGCCACCCCAGGGGCGGGGGCTCAAGGTTCGAACACTGAAGCTTTCTTT.

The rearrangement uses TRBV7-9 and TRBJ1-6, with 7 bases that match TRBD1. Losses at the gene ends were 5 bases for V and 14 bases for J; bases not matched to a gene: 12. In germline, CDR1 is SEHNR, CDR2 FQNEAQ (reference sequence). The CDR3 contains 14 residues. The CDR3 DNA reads TGTGCCAGCAGCCCCAGGGACAGCCAAAGATCCCTCCACTTT. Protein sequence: CASSPRDSQRSLHF. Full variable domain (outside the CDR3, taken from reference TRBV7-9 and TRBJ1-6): DTGVSQNPRHKITKRGQNVTFRCDPISEHNRLYWYRQTLGQGPEFLTYFQNEAQLEKSRLLSDRFSAERPKGSFSTLEIQRTEQGDSAMYLCASSPRDSQRSLHFGNGTRLTVT.

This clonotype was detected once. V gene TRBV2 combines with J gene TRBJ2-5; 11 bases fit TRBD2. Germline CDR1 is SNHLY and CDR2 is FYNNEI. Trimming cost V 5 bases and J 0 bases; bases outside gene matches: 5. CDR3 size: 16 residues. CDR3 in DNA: TGTGCCAGCAGTTTAGCGGGAGGGGGGTACCAAGAGACCCAGTACTTC. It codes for CASSLAGGGYQETQYF.

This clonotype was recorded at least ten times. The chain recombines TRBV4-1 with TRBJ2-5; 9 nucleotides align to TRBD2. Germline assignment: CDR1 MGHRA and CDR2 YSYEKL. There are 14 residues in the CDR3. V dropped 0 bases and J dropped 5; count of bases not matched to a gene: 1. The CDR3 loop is CASSQDLAGETQYF. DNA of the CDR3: TGCGCCAGCAGCCAAGATCTAGCGGGGGAGACCCAGTACTTC.

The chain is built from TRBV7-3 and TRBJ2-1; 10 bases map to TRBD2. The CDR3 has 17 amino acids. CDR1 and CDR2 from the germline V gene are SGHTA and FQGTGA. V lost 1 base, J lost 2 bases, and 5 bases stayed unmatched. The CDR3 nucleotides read TGTGCCAGCAGCTTAATAGCGGGGGGAACGACCTACAATGAGCAGTTCTTC. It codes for CASSLIAGGTTYNEQFF.

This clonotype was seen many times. DNA for the CDR3: TGTGCCAGCAGCACATTAGGGGCCGGAAGGTACTTC. Residues: CASSTLGAGRYF. The chain links TRBV14 to TRBJ2-7, with D possibly being TRBD1 (5 bases). Germline assignment: CDR1 SGHDN and CDR2 FVKESK. V was pared by 5 bases and J by 12 bases, with 17 bases between. This CDR3 is built from 12 residues.

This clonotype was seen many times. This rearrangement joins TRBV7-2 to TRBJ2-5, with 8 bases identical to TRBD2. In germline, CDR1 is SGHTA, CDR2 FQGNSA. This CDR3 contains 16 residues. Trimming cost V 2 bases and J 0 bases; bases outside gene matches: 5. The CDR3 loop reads CASSLRTSSYQETQYF. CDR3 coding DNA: TGTGCCAGCAGCTTAAGGACTAGCAGCTACCAAGAGACCCAGTACTTC.

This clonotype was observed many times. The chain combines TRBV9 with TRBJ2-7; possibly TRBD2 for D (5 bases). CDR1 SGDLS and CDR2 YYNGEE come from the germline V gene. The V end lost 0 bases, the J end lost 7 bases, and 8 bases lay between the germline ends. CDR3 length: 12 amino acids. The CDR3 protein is CASSVDSGEQYF. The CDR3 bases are TGTGCCAGCAGCGTAGACTCGGGGGAGCAGTACTTC.

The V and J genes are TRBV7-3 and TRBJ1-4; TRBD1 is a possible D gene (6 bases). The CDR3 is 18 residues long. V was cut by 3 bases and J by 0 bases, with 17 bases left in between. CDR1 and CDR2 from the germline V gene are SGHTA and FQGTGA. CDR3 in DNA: TGTGCCAGCAGCTTCTCCGATCCGGGGGGCACAACTAATGAAAAACTGTTTTTT. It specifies CASSFSDPGGTTNEKLFF.

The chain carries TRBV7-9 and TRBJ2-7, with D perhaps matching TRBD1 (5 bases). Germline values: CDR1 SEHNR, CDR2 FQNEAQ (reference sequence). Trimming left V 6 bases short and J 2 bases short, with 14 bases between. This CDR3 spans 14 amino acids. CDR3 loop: CASSLSGMTYEQYF. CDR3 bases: TGTGCCAGCAGTTTATCAGGGATGACCTACGAGCAGTACTTC. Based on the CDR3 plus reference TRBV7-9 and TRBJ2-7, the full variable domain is DTGVSQNPRHKITKRGQNVTFRCDPISEHNRLYWYRQTLGQGPEFLTYFQNEAQLEKSRLLSDRFSAERPKGSFSTLEIQRTEQGDSAMYLCASSLSGMTYEQYFGPGTRLTVT.